A selection of T cell receptor beta chains follows, all from one sample in a study of blood T cell repertoires in COVID-19. Some clones are missing from TCRdb's copy, which holds only in-frame ones; the method was immunoSEQ multiplex PCR. Of some 200,000 clones in the sample, approximately 81% were seen once. The sequenced sample consisted of peripheral blood. The receptor source for this set is a woman aged 80 or older with active or convalescent COVID-19. Both conserved end residues are trimmed from each CDR3. Each record gives: CDR3 protein, V gene, clone size, D gene. D genes are given only for firm matches. Only part of the rows carry a size: once, few, many, or a class if the clone is expanded.

CDR3: ASSPGPTNEKLF
V: TRBV4-3
size: -
D: -

CDR3: ASSPDRSSGNTIY
V: TRBV7-2
size: -
D: TRBD1

CDR3: ATSSSGFPRGEQF
V: TRBV24-1
size: few
D: -

CDR3: ASSLLTSGGLTQY
V: TRBV7-2
size: few
D: TRBD2

CDR3: ASSSTGQGRAETQY
V: TRBV7-2
size: -
D: TRBD1

CDR3: ASSLGGVGFGGYT
V: TRBV5-1
size: -
D: -

CDR3: ASSPGHAAGKNIQY
V: TRBV11-2
size: -
D: -

CDR3: ASSYSGGAQVYGYT
V: TRBV6-6
size: once
D: -

CDR3: ASSLRGPRDYEQY
V: TRBV7-2
size: -
D: TRBD1

CDR3: AWTRQGSYNEQF
V: TRBV30
size: -
D: -

CDR3: AWSGRRASGEQY
V: TRBV30
size: -
D: -

CDR3: ASSDSFSGNTIY
V: TRBV9
size: once
D: -

CDR3: ASSPSWDINYGYT
V: TRBV9
size: -
D: -